Each of the 18 T cell receptor beta chains below was sequenced from the same sample in a study of shared clonotypes between healthy human individuals (TCRdb year 2020). The library was generated by the immunoSEQ multiplex PCR assay. TCRdb limited this immuneACCESS table to in-frame rearrangements with V and J called. A share of clones is missing; checked studies link under half to unresolved V genes, and the rest is unexplained. Recorded for this sample are about 990,000 clones; approximately 80% of them occurred a single time. Jointly, the top ten make up 0.61% of the sample. Sequencing was carried out using memory CD4+ T cells from PBMCs. Read against the paper, the sample's cell subset or site label means: CD45RA-negative fraction. These receptors originate from a man younger than 35 in good health. Some clones in this sample may be carry-over from other donors' samples.

The chain combines TRBV9 with TRBJ1-3; TRBD1 matches 9 bases. J gave up 3 bases and V 3 bases, and 7 bases lay outside the gene matches. The CDR3 is 16 residues long. CDR1 and CDR2 (germline): SGDLS, YYNGEE. In DNA form, the CDR3 reads TGTGCCAGCAGCGCCCCCGGGACAGGGATTGGAAACACCATATATTTT. It codes for CASSAPGTGIGNTIYF. The full variable domain, its missing parts supplied by reference TRBV9 and TRBJ1-3, is DSGVTQTPKHLITATGQRVTLRCSPRSGDLSVYWYQQSLDQGLQFLIQYYNGEERAKGNILERFSAQQFPDLHSELNLSSLELGDSALYFCASSAPGTGIGNTIYFGEGSWLTVV.

Written as DNA, the CDR3 is TGTGCCAGCAGTGATATGCCCGGCCCCCTAGGCCAAGAGACCCAGTACTTC. It translates to CASSDMPGPLGQETQYF. The chain joins TRBV2 to TRBJ2-5; D remains unclear. Germline CDR1 is SNHLY and CDR2 is FYNNEI. V shed 3 bases and J shed 1 base, with 18 bases lying between them. This CDR3 comprises 17 residues. The whole variable domain, remainder taken from reference TRBV2 and TRBJ2-5, is EPEVTQTPSHQVTQMGQEVILRCVPISNHLYFYWYRQILGQKVEFLVSFYNNEISEKSEIFDDQFSVERPDGSNFTLKIRSTKLEDSAMYFCASSDMPGPLGQETQYFGPGTRLLVL.

The V gene is TRBV28, the J gene TRBJ1-2; 8 bases match TRBD1. CDR1 and CDR2 (germline): MDHEN, SYDVKM. This CDR3 contains 16 residues. Losses at the gene ends were 2 bases for V and 5 bases for J; bases not matched to a gene: 10. The CDR3 DNA reads TGTGCCAGCAGTTTACTAGGAGGACAGGGATGGTATGGCTACACCTTC. It encodes CASSLLGGQGWYGYTF.

V usage is TRBV28 and J usage is TRBJ2-1; TRBD1 agrees at 9 bases. CDR1 and CDR2 from the germline V gene are MDHEN and SYDVKM. The CDR3 is made up of 15 amino acids. The V gene end was trimmed by 7 bases and the J gene end by 7 bases; junction bases not matched to a gene: 11. CDR3 residues: CASTIPGQGVNEQFF. The CDR3 DNA is TGTGCCAGCACCATACCGGGACAGGGTGTGAATGAGCAGTTCTTC.

On this clone itself: A far larger clone is only one base removed, so a read error is likely. The chain carries TRBV4-2 and TRBJ2-5; D uncertain. The CDR3 runs 12 residues. V lost 5 bases to trimming and J lost 0 bases, with 4 bases between them. CDR1 is LGHNA and CDR2 is YNFKEQ in the germline V gene. CDR3 in amino acids: CASSGYQETQYF. Written as DNA, the CDR3 is TGTGCCAGCAGCGGGTACCAAGAGACCCAGTACTTC.

Regarding this clone: Possible read error: a much larger clone is one base away. The chain employs TRBV5-1 and TRBJ2-7, with D unclear. The CDR3 is made up of 14 amino acids. Germline CDR1 reads SGHRS; CDR2 reads YFSETQ. The CDR3 reads CATSLAAELYEQYF. The CDR3 nucleotides read TGCGCCACCAGCTTGGCGGCGGAACTCTACGAGCAGTACTTC.

The rearrangement joins TRBV7-8 to TRBJ2-5; the match to TRBD1 covers 7 bases. Germline-derived CDR1 and CDR2 are SGHVS and FQNEAQ. The J segment lost 1 base and the V segment lost 5 bases, leaving 7 bases of the junction unmatched. There are 15 residues in the CDR3. Here the CDR3 DNA reads TGTGCCAGCAGCCCCCCCGGGACAGTCCAAGAGACCCAGTACTTC. Protein product: CASSPPGTVQETQYF.

The chain carries TRBV10-3 and TRBJ1-5; 7 nucleotides match TRBD1. CDR3 length: 14 residues. CDR1 and CDR2 from the germline V gene are ENHRY and SYGVKD. Germline trimming cut 2 bases from V and 7 bases from J; bases unmatched to any gene: 5. The CDR3 spells CAISEDREAQPQHF. Here the CDR3 DNA reads TGTGCCATCAGTGAGGACAGGGAAGCCCAGCCCCAGCATTTT.

This rearrangement joins TRBV29-1 to TRBJ2-1; D remains ambiguous. Germline CDR1 is SQVTM and CDR2 is ANQGSEA. This CDR3 region has 10 residues. V lost 4 bases and J lost 9, with 7 bases in between. CDR3 region: CSVAEVEQFF. The CDR3 region has the DNA TGCAGCGTTGCCGAGGTTGAGCAGTTCTTC.

Regarding this clone: One base away lies a much larger clone, so this may be a sequencing read error. The chain couples TRBV7-9 to TRBJ2-1, with D unresolved. V lost 2 bases and J 7 bases, leaving 3 bases between the germline ends. The length of the CDR3 is 11 residues. Germline CDR1 SEHNR, CDR2 FQNEAQ (reference sequence). The CDR3 sequence: CASSLMNEQFF. CDR3 DNA sequence: TGTGCCAGCAGCTTAATGAATGAGCAGTTCTTC.

This clone was seen a handful of times. The chain combines TRBV7-3 with TRBJ2-1, with 15 bases identical to TRBD2. With 4 bases clipped from V and 6 bases from J, the junction kept 16 bases outside the gene matches. Per the germline V gene, CDR1 is SGHTA and CDR2 is FQGTGA. The CDR3 has 20 amino acids. The CDR3 here is CASSSRQQRTSGRALNEQFF. The CDR3 nucleotides read TGTGCCAGCAGCTCCCGACAGCAAAGGACTAGCGGGAGGGCCCTCAATGAGCAGTTCTTC.

The sample holds a few counts of this clone. Here the CDR3 DNA reads TGTGCCAGCAGTTCAGGGGGACTAGCGGGAGGCGAGCAGTACTTC. Its protein product is CASSSGGLAGGEQYF. This chain connects TRBV2 to TRBJ2-7; 15 nucleotides line up with TRBD2. Trimming removed 5 bases from V and 6 bases from J; junction bases left unmatched: 5. Germline CDR1 SNHLY, CDR2 FYNNEI. The CDR3 extends over 15 amino acids.

The chain joins TRBV28 to TRBJ1-2, with D hard to call. The V gene lost 6 bases and the J gene lost 6 bases, with 14 bases spanning the gap. The germline V gene has CDR1 MDHEN and CDR2 SYDVKM. The CDR3 is 13 amino acids. The CDR3 loop is CASRDGLSDGYTF. Here the CDR3 DNA reads TGTGCCAGCAGAGACGGACTCTCGGATGGCTACACCTTC.

V gene TRBV5-1 combines with J gene TRBJ2-3, with 8 bases fitting TRBD2. This CDR3 is built from 14 residues. Germline V gene data show CDR1 as SGHRS and CDR2 as YFSETQ. V was clipped by 3 bases and J by 6 bases; unmatched bases: 6. The CDR3 is CASSSERESDTQYF. In DNA, the CDR3 is TGCGCCAGCAGCTCGGAGCGGGAGTCCGATACGCAGTATTTT.

The V gene is TRBV27, the J gene TRBJ2-1; 8 bases line up with TRBD2. V trimming: 5 bases; J trimming: 7 bases; junction bases outside the gene matches: 16. Germline V gene sequence: CDR1 MNHEY, CDR2 SMNVEV (reference sequence). The CDR3 spans 17 residues. CDR3 coding DNA: TGTGCCAGCAGTCGGGGTGGGGGGAGCGGGAGAAGGAATGAGCAGTTCTTC. Translating it yields CASSRGGGSGRRNEQFF.

Notes on this clone: Only one base separates this from a far larger clonotype, so it likely reflects a read error. The chain employs TRBV29-1 and TRBJ1-1, with 8 bases fitting TRBD1. This CDR3 is 11 amino acids long. The germline V gene encodes CDR1 SQVTM and CDR2 ANQGSEA. In DNA form, the CDR3 reads TGCAGCGGGACGGACAGGGAAGTAGCTTCCTTT. Amino acid sequence: CSGTDREVASF.

The chain has TRBV29-1 and TRBJ1-1, with a possible D match to TRBD1 (6 bases). CDR3 length: 13 residues. V was cut by 6 bases and J by 6 bases, with 17 bases left in between. The germline CDR1 and CDR2 sequences are SQVTM and ANQGSEA. DNA for the CDR3: TGCAGCGTCGAGAATGGGGGGCCCTCTGAAGCTTTCTTT. Its translation: CSVENGGPSEAFF.

The rearrangement links TRBV30 to TRBJ1-1, with D possibly TRBD1 on 5 matching bases. Germline V lookup: CDR1 GTSNPN, CDR2 SVGIG (reference sequence). The CDR3 covers 10 residues. CDR3 sequence (DNA): TGTGGGGGGGGGAACACTGAAGCTTTCTTT. Encoded protein: CGGGNTEAFF.